The present T cell receptor beta chain was sequenced within a study of cytomegalovirus exposure and HLA in healthy donors. At the level of the study: Out of roughly 170 million T cells, an earlier analysis found about 120 million unique TCR beta sequences in total. General observations from the study: Exclusion as indistinguishable affected some V segments, including TRBV6-2 and TRBV6-3. According to an earlier analysis, most TCR beta V segments yielded productive rearrangements about 87% or about 30% of the time.

A remark on this clone: Its antigen is currently unknown.

CDR3 size: 14 residues. V lost 4 bases and J lost 6, with 12 bases in between. Germline CDR1 MGHRA, CDR2 YSYEKL. 13 Jbeta primers and 60 Vbeta primers were used for the PCR. In the source study's methods: There were tens of millions of unique TCR beta chains by a later count, and around 10 million of them were shared. The method was immunoSEQ multiplex PCR; TCRdb's version includes in-frame clones alone and lacks a portion of them. That table gives V, J and clone size, and the DNA gave D and trimming. The data show about 150,000 clones, 84% seen once. V usage is TRBV4-1 and J usage is TRBJ2-2, with D possibly matching TRBD2 (6 bases). The TCR was taken from a man aged 18 to 30 in good health and CMV-seronegative. Sequencing input: PBMCs. The CDR3 protein is CASSPSRRAGELFF. In DNA form, the CDR3 reads TGCGCCAGCAGCCCCAGCAGGAGGGCCGGGGAGCTGTTTTTT.